The rows below give T cell receptor beta chains drawn from one sample of a study of T cell responses to AZD1222 COVID-19 vaccine. The protocol was immunoSEQ multiplex PCR, while the TCRdb copy is restricted to in-frame clones and leaves out a portion. This sample yields under 150,000 clones, of which roughly 90% are seen a single time; roughly 6% belongs to the top ten. Here the sequenced sample was peripheral blood, taken on day 0 of AZD1222 vaccination. The receptors were sampled from an adult in good health. Each CDR3 is given with its conserved first and last residue. A D gene is named only where the DNA matches it firmly. Clone size is stated in some rows and not others, as once, few, many or a class when expanded.

size: .
V: TRBV19
J: TRBJ1-1
D: .
CDR3: CASSPQTGNTEAFF
DNA: TGTGCCAGTAGTCCCCAGACAGGGAACACTGAAGCTTTCTTT

size: .
V: TRBV30
J: TRBJ1-2
D: .
CDR3: CAWSGTVLYGYTF
DNA: TGTGCCTGGAGTGGTACAGTGCTCTATGGCTACACCTTC

size: .
V: TRBV29-1
J: TRBJ2-1
D: .
CDR3: CSVEDPSRNIYNEQFF
DNA: TGCAGCGTTGAAGATCCATCCAGGAACATTTACAATGAGCAGTTCTTC

size: .
V: TRBV5-8
J: TRBJ1-1
D: .
CDR3: CASSLATRGGTEAFF
DNA: TGTGCCAGCAGCTTGGCGACCCGGGGGGGCACTGAAGCTTTCTTT

size: .
V: TRBV18
J: TRBJ2-7
D: .
CDR3: CASSGQGYEQYF
DNA: TGTGCCAGCTCAGGGCAGGGGTACGAGCAGTACTTC

size: once
V: TRBV6-1
J: TRBJ1-5
D: TRBD1
CDR3: CASSGGTGAISNQPQHF
DNA: TGTGCCAGCAGTGGCGGGACAGGAGCTATTAGCAATCAGCCCCAGCATTTT

size: .
V: TRBV6-5
J: TRBJ1-2
D: .
CDR3: CASEEKKNYGYTF
DNA: TGTGCCAGCGAGGAGAAAAAAAACTATGGCTACACCTTC

size: .
V: TRBV10-3
J: TRBJ2-1
D: TRBD1
CDR3: CAISEQGDNEQFF
DNA: TGTGCCATCAGTGAACAGGGGGACAATGAGCAGTTCTTC

size: .
V: TRBV11-2
J: TRBJ2-4
D: .
CDR3: CASSPAQLAKNIQYF
DNA: TGTGCCAGCAGCCCCGCCCAGCTAGCCAAAAACATTCAGTACTTC

size: .
V: TRBV19
J: TRBJ2-7
D: TRBD2
CDR3: CASSMGLAGDEQYF
DNA: TGTGCCAGTAGTATGGGACTAGCGGGAGACGAGCAGTACTTC

size: few
V: TRBV13
J: TRBJ2-2
D: .
CDR3: CASSSTGRRNGELFF
DNA: TGTGCCAGCAGTTCTACGGGACGCCGGAACGGGGAGCTGTTTTTT

size: .
V: TRBV6-5
J: TRBJ2-5
D: .
CDR3: CASSRPGRLETQYF
DNA: TGTGCCAGCAGTCGCCCCGGGCGGCTAGAGACCCAGTACTTC

size: .
V: TRBV28
J: TRBJ2-3
D: .
CDR3: CASRPTGHPGTDTQYF
DNA: TGTGCCAGCAGGCCAACAGGCCACCCCGGCACAGATACGCAGTATTTT

size: .
V: TRBV11-2
J: TRBJ2-7
D: TRBD1
CDR3: CASSFQMVGTEYQQYF
DNA: TGTGCCAGCAGCTTCCAAATGGTCGGGACAGAATATCAGCAGTACTTC

size: .
V: TRBV27
J: TRBJ2-7
D: TRBD1
CDR3: CASSPGTAYEQYF
DNA: TGTGCCAGCAGTCCAGGGACAGCATACGAGCAGTACTTC

size: .
V: TRBV3-1/TRBV3-2
J: TRBJ2-5
D: .
CDR3: CASSQERCGYQETQYF
DNA: TGTGCCAGCAGCCAAGAGAGGTGTGGGTACCAAGAGACCCAGTACTTC

size: few
V: TRBV7-3
J: TRBJ2-1
D: .
CDR3: CASSLNGAHYNEQFF
DNA: TGTGCCAGCAGCTTAAACGGGGCCCACTACAATGAGCAGTTCTTC

size: .
V: TRBV10-3
J: TRBJ1-1
D: TRBD1
CDR3: CAISASGGATEAFF
DNA: TGTGCCATCAGCGCTTCAGGGGGAGCGACTGAAGCTTTCTTT

size: .
V: TRBV15
J: TRBJ2-1
D: .
CDR3: CATSRDRGTYNEQFF
DNA: TGTGCCACCAGCAGAGACAGGGGTACCTACAATGAGCAGTTCTTC

size: .
V: TRBV4-1
J: TRBJ1-2
D: TRBD1
CDR3: CAQGQLYGYTF
DNA: TGCGCCCAGGGACAGCTCTATGGCTACACCTTC

size: .
V: TRBV5-1
J: TRBJ2-3
D: .
CDR3: CASSLVYDTDTQYF
DNA: TGCGCCAGCAGCTTAGTCTACGACACAGATACGCAGTATTTT

size: .
V: TRBV27
J: TRBJ1-6
D: .
CDR3: CASSTGPIRALHF
DNA: TGTGCCAGCAGTACGGGACCCATTCGGGCCCTCCACTTT

size: .
V: TRBV4-3
J: TRBJ2-1
D: .
CDR3: CASSQTTGFNEQFF
DNA: TGCGCCAGCAGCCAAACCACAGGGTTCAATGAGCAGTTCTTC

size: .
V: TRBV28
J: TRBJ1-4
D: .
CDR3: CASSFFKEKLFF
DNA: TGTGCCAGCAGTTTCTTTAAAGAAAAACTGTTTTTT

size: .
V: TRBV30
J: TRBJ1-1
D: .
CDR3: CAWRSGEAAFF
DNA: TGTGCCTGGAGGAGTGGGGAGGCAGCTTTCTTT

size: .
V: TRBV5-1
J: TRBJ1-3
D: TRBD1
CDR3: CASAITGDSGNTIYF
DNA: TGCGCCAGCGCGATTACAGGGGATTCTGGAAACACCATATATTTT

size: .
V: TRBV27
J: TRBJ1-1
D: .
CDR3: CASSLSMGQGSLNTEAFF
DNA: TGTGCCAGCAGTTTATCGATGGGGCAGGGGAGTCTCAACACTGAAGCTTTCTTT

size: once
V: TRBV27
J: TRBJ2-1
D: TRBD1
CDR3: CASSLRTGGYDEQFF
DNA: TGTGCCAGCAGTCTCAGGACAGGGGGGTATGATGAGCAGTTCTTC

size: .
V: TRBV7-2
J: TRBJ2-7
D: TRBD2
CDR3: CASSLELGTRREQYF
DNA: TGTGCCAGCAGCTTAGAGCTAGGGACTAGGCGGGAGCAGTACTTC

size: .
V: TRBV28
J: TRBJ1-1
D: .
CDR3: CASSFPRDGNTEAFF
DNA: TGTGCCAGCAGTTTCCCTCGGGACGGGAACACTGAAGCTTTCTTT

size: .
V: TRBV15
J: TRBJ1-3
D: .
CDR3: CATSRTRPGNTIYF
DNA: TGTGCCACCAGCAGAACAAGGCCTGGAAACACCATATATTTT